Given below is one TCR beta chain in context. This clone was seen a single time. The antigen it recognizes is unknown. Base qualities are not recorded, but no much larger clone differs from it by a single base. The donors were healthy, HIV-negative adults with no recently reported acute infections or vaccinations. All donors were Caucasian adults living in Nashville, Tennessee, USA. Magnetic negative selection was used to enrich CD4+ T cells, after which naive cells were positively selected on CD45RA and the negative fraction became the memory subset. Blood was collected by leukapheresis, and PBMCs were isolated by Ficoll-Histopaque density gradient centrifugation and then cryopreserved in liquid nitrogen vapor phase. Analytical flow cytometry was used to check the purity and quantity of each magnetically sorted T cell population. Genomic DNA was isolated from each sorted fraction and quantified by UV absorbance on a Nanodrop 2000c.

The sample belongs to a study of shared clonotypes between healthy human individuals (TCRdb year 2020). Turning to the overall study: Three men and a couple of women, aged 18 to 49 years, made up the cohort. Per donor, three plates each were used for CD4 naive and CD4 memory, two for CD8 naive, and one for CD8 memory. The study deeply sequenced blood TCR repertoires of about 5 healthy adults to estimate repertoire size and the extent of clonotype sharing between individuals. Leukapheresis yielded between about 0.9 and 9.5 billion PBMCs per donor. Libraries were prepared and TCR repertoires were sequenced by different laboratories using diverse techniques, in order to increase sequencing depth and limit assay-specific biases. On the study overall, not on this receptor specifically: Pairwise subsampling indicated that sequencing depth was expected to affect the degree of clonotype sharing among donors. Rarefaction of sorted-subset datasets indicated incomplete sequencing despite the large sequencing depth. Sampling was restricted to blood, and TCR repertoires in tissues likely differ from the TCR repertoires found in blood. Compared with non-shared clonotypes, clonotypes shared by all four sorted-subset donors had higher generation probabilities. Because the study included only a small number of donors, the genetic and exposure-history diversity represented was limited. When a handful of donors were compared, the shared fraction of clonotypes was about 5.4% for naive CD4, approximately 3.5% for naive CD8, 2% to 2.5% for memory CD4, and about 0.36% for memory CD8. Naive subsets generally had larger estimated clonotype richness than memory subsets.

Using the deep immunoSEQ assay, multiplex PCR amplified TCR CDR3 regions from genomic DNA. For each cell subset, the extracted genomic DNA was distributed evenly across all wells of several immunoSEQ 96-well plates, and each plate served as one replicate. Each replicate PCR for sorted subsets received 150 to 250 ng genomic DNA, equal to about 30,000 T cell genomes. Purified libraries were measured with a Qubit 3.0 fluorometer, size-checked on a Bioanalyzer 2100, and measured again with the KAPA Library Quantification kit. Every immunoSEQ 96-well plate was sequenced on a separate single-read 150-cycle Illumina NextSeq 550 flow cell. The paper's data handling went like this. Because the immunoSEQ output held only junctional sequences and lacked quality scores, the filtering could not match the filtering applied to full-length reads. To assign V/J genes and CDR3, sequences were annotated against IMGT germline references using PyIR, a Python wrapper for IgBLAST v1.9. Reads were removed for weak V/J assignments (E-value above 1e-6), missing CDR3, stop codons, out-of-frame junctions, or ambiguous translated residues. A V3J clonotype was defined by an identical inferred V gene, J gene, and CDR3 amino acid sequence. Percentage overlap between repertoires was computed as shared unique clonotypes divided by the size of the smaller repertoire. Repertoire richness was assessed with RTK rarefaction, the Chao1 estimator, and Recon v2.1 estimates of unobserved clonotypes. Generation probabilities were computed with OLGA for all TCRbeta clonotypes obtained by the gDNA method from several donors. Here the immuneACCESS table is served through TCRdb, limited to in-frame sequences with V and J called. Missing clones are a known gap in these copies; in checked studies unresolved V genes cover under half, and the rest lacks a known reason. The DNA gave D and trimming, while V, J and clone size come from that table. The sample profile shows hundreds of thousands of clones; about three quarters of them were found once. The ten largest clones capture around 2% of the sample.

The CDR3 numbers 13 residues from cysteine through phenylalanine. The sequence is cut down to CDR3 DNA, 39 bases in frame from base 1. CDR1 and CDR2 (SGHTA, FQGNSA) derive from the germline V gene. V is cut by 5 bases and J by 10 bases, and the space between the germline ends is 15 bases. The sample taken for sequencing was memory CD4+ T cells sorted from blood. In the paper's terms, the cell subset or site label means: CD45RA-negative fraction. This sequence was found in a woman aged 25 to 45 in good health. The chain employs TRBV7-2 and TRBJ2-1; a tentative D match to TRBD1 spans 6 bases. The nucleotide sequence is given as TGTGCCAGCAGCCTGGACAGTAGCAGAGAGCAGTTCTTC. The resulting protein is CASSLDSSREQFF. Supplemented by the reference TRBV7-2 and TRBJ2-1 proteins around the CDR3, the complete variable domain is GAGVSQSPSNKVTEKGKDVELRCDPISGHTALYWYRQSLGQGLEFLIYFQGNSAPDKSGLPSDRFSAERTGGSVSTLTIQRTQQEDSAVYLCASSLDSSREQFFGPGTRLTVL.